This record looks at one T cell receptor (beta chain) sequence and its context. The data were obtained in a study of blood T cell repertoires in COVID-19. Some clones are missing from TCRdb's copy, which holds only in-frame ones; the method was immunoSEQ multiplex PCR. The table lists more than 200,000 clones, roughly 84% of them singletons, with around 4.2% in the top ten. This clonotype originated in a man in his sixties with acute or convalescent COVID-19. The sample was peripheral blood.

CDR3 protein: CASSVGQLSYNEQFF. CDR3 nucleotide sequence: TGTGCCAGCAGCGTGGGACAACTCTCCTACAATGAGCAGTTCTTC. This chain links TRBV9 with TRBJ2-1; the D gene is possibly TRBD1 (6 bases). The germline CDR1 and CDR2 sequences are SGDLS and YYNGEE. This CDR3 is 15 amino acids long. V lost 2 bases, J lost 0 bases, and 9 bases lay in between.